What follows are 26 T cell receptor beta chains derived from one specimen sequenced in a study of blood T cell repertoires in COVID-19. The repertoire was sequenced with immunoSEQ multiplex PCR; TCRdb's copy has only in-frame clones and lacks some. This table has around 200,000 clones, 88% appearing once. The sequenced sample consisted of peripheral blood. These receptors were collected from a man aged 18 to 29 with active or convalescent COVID-19.

The V gene is TRBV7-2, the J gene TRBJ2-3; 8 bases line up with TRBD2. Trimming at V came to 6 bases and at J to 2 bases, leaving 10 bases not matched to a gene. The CDR3 has 16 residues. Germline values: CDR1 SGHTA, CDR2 FQGNSA. This CDR3 reads CASSYTSGLTTDTQYF. CDR3 sequence (DNA): TGTGCCAGCAGTTATACTAGCGGTCTGACCACAGATACGCAGTATTTT.

The J gene is TRBJ1-2, the V gene TRBV5-5; D is unclear. The CDR3 is 12 residues long. Germline V gene sequence: CDR1 SGHKS, CDR2 YYEKEE (reference sequence). Between the trimmed V and J ends, which lost 4 bases and 6 bases, there was a span of 10 bases. CDR3 sequence reads: CASSPYGDGYTF. The CDR3 region has the DNA TGTGCCAGCAGCCCCTATGGTGATGGCTACACCTTC.

This chain links TRBV7-2 with TRBJ2-3, with 15 positions matching TRBD2. The trim removed 5 bases at V and 3 bases at J, leaving 6 bases unmatched. Per germline, CDR1 SGHTA and CDR2 FQGNSA. This CDR3 is built from 17 residues. The CDR3 loop is CASSPGLAGGRTDTQYF. CDR3 DNA: TGTGCCAGCAGCCCGGGACTAGCGGGAGGTAGGACAGATACGCAGTATTTT.

The chain recombines TRBV6-2 or TRBV6-3 with TRBJ1-1; 12 bases map to TRBD1. The CDR3 sequence is 18 residues long. J gave up 5 bases and V 4 bases, and 14 bases lay outside the gene matches. Germline values: CDR1 MNHEY, CDR2 SVGEGT. The CDR3 DNA sequence: TGTGCCAGCAGTTTCTCAGCCGGGACAGGGGGCGTAGGGACTGAAGCTTTCTTT. Protein: CASSFSAGTGGVGTEAFF.

The chain has TRBV14 and TRBJ2-1; 8 bases match TRBD1. The germline V gene encodes CDR1 SGHDN and CDR2 FVKESK. The CDR3 contains 17 residues. V gave up 1 base and J gave up 3 bases; unmatched junction bases: 8. The CDR3 DNA sequence: TGTGCCAGCAGCCAAGTACGGTGGGACAGGATCTACAATGAGCAGTTCTTC. It encodes CASSQVRWDRIYNEQFF.

The chain carries TRBV10-3 and TRBJ1-2; 7 nucleotides line up with TRBD1. CDR3 length: 15 residues. The germline CDR1 and CDR2 sequences are ENHRY and SYGVKD. V was pared by 8 bases and J by 0 bases, with 9 bases of the junction left unmatched. CDR3 loop: CAISLDGQANYGYTF. In DNA, the CDR3 is TGTGCCATCTCTCTAGATGGACAGGCTAACTATGGCTACACCTTC.

V usage is TRBV7-2 and J usage is TRBJ2-3, with TRBD2 matching 8 bases. V shed 4 bases and J 6 bases; nucleotides not matched to a gene: 9. This CDR3 is built from 15 residues. Germline V gene lookup returns CDR1 SGHTA and CDR2 FQGNSA. For the CDR3, the DNA is TGTGCCAGCAGCTCACAAGGAGGACTAGCTGATACGCAGTATTTT. Translation gives CASSSQGGLADTQYF.

J is TRBJ1-1 and V is TRBV13; a weak D match, TRBD1 (5 bases). With 0 bases removed from V and 5 bases from J, the gap between germline ends came to 10 bases. Per germline, CDR1 PRHDT and CDR2 FYEKMQ (reference sequence). The CDR3 is 14 amino acids. CDR3 region: CASSLGHRGTEAFF. The CDR3 DNA sequence: TGTGCCAGCAGCTTAGGCCATAGGGGAACTGAAGCTTTCTTT.

The CDR3 reads CSAERQGRGYTF. CDR3 nucleotides: TGCAGCGCTGAGAGACAGGGTCGGGGCTACACCTTC. The chain recombines TRBV29-1 with TRBJ1-2; 7 bases agree with TRBD1. Losses at the gene ends were 7 bases for V and 8 bases for J; bases not matched to a gene: 10. CDR1 and CDR2 from the germline V gene are SQVTM and ANQGSEA. CDR3 length: 12 residues.

Only a few counts were recorded for this clone. The chain's CDR3 is CASSVEVSNEKLFF. In DNA, the CDR3 is TGTGCCAGCAGTGTTGAGGTCTCTAATGAAAAACTGTTTTTT. The chain joins TRBV2 to TRBJ1-4; no reliable D call. The CDR3 covers 14 residues. Germline V gene lookup returns CDR1 SNHLY and CDR2 FYNNEI. Trimming stripped 4 bases from V and 3 bases from J, with 9 bases between.

The chain uses TRBV4-2 and TRBJ1-5, with 8 positions matching TRBD1. Germline CDR1 is LGHNA and CDR2 is YNFKEQ. The trim removed 1 base at V and 4 bases at J, leaving 3 bases unmatched. The CDR3 covers 15 residues. Written as DNA, the CDR3 is TGTGCCAGCAGCCAAGCAGGGACAGGAAATCAGCCCCAGCATTTT. It yields the protein CASSQAGTGNQPQHF.

The genes are TRBV7-2 and TRBJ2-1; TRBD2 matches at 10 bases. J lost 2 bases, V lost 5 bases, and 9 bases had no gene match. The germline gives CDR1 SGHTA, CDR2 FQGNSA. This CDR3 is 17 amino acids long. The DNA of the CDR3 is TGTGCCAGCAGCGCTCAAGCGGGGGGGCCCCCCTACAATGAGCAGTTCTTC. The encoded protein is CASSAQAGGPPYNEQFF.

V gene TRBV4-2 combines with J gene TRBJ1-1; no definite D call. The germline gives CDR1 LGHNA, CDR2 YNFKEQ. V was shortened by 1 base and J by 8 bases, with 8 bases between the two germline ends. The CDR3 spans 12 residues. The CDR3 nucleotides read TGTGCCAGCAGCCAAGCGGGAGACGAAGCTTTCTTT. This translates into CASSQAGDEAFF.

Only one count was recorded for this clone. The rearrangement joins TRBV11-2 to TRBJ2-1; 10 bases are a match to TRBD2. From germline, CDR1 is SGHAT and CDR2 FQNNGV. The CDR3 has 14 amino acids. Trimming removed 1 base from V and 8 bases from J; junction bases left unmatched: 2. CDR3 sequence (DNA): TGTGCCAGCAGCTTAGCTAGCGGGAGAGATGAGCAGTTCTTC. Its translation is CASSLASGRDEQFF.

The J gene is TRBJ2-7, the V gene TRBV27; tentatively, D is TRBD1 (6 bases). The length of the CDR3 is 14 residues. The V end was cut by 7 bases, the J end by 2 bases, with 15 bases between. Germline CDR1 is MNHEY and CDR2 is SMNVEV (reference sequence). CDR3: CASKKSGQPYEQYF. The CDR3 coding sequence is TGTGCCAGCAAAAAATCAGGACAGCCCTACGAGCAGTACTTC.

The chain has TRBV19 and TRBJ2-5; TRBD2 is a possible D gene (7 bases). Germline V gene data show CDR1 as LNHDA and CDR2 as SQIVND (reference sequence). The length of the CDR3 is 19 residues. Trimming pared 3 bases from V and 2 bases from J, leaving 25 bases between. CDR3 loop: CASSIIWRGTTKKQETQYF. The CDR3 DNA sequence: TGTGCCAGTAGTATTATCTGGCGGGGGACAACTAAAAAACAAGAGACCCAGTACTTC.

V gene TRBV5-6 combines with J gene TRBJ1-2; D remains ambiguous. V dropped 4 bases and J dropped 2 bases, with 9 bases sitting between them. CDR3 size: 13 residues. Germline-derived CDR1 and CDR2 are SGHDT and YYEEEE. CDR3 nucleotide sequence: TGTGCCAGCAGCACGAGAGAGAACTATGGCTACACCTTC. Its protein is CASSTRENYGYTF.

The rearrangement joins TRBV5-1 to TRBJ2-3; a weak D match, TRBD2 (5 bases). Germline V CDR1 and CDR2: SGHRS, YFSETQ. This CDR3 is 16 amino acids long. V lost 4 bases to trimming and J lost 2 bases, with 17 bases between them. The CDR3 DNA reads TGCGCCAGCAGCCGAGGAGCGGCGGGCAACACAGATACGCAGTATTTT. This encodes CASSRGAAGNTDTQYF.

The rearrangement joins TRBV21-1 to TRBJ2-2; the table's TRBD1 call for D was not verified on the DNA. TRBV21-1 is a documented pseudogene. The CDR3 is 19 residues long. The CDR3 bases are TGTGCCAGCAGCAAAGACCCGGACAGGGGGCTAGTGAACACCGGGGAGCTGTTTTTT. This sequence encodes CASSKDPDRGLVNTGELFF.

The chain joins TRBV2 to TRBJ2-2, with TRBD1 matching 8 bases. V shed 5 bases, J shed 5 bases, and the junction held 7 bases outside the gene matches. Germline values: CDR1 SNHLY, CDR2 FYNNEI. The CDR3 has 15 amino acids. CDR3 region: CASSSLDRVTGELFF. The CDR3 bases are TGTGCCAGCAGTTCGCTGGACAGGGTTACCGGGGAGCTGTTTTTT.

This clone was observed a few times. V gene TRBV9 combines with J gene TRBJ2-3; possible D gene TRBD1, 6 bases. From germline, CDR1 is SGDLS and CDR2 YYNGEE. The CDR3 length is 15 residues. Trimming took off 0 bases at V and 2 bases at J, with 10 bases between the two ends. The CDR3 nucleotides read TGTGCCAGCAGCGTAGAGGACAGTACCACAGATACGCAGTATTTT. It yields the protein CASSVEDSTTDTQYF.

The V gene is TRBV7-8, the J gene TRBJ2-5; the D gene is possibly TRBD1 (6 bases). V was cut by 7 bases and J by 1 base, with 13 bases left in between. The CDR3 contains 14 residues. CDR1 is SGHVS and CDR2 is FQNEAQ in the germline V gene. CDR3 DNA sequence: TGTGCCAGCAACGGGAACAGGGCCCAAGAGACCCAGTACTTC. This gives the protein CASNGNRAQETQYF.

Of note for this clone: The junction and the germline gene differ at one end; a read error may be behind it. The CDR3 nucleotides read TGTGCTAGCAGCTCCCGGGACAGGGGGACCTATGGCTACACCTTC. It codes for CASSSRDRGTYGYTF. The J gene is TRBJ1-2, the V gene TRBV7-7, with 11 bases fitting TRBD1. CDR3 length: 15 amino acids. Per the germline V gene, CDR1 is SSHAT and CDR2 is FNYEAQ (reference sequence). The variable domain in full, with the rest retrieved from reference TRBV7-7 and TRBJ1-2, is GAGVSQSPRYKVTKRGQDVTLRCDPISSHATLYWYQQALGQGPEFLTYFNYEAQPDKSGLPSDRFSAERPEGSISTLTIQRTEQRDSAMYRCASSSRDRGTYGYTFGSGTRLTVV.

This chain uses TRBV7-9 with TRBJ1-5; 8 bases line up with TRBD1. The CDR3 totals 15 residues. The ends lost 6 bases at V and 5 bases at J; junction bases unmatched: 9. From germline, CDR1 is SEHNR and CDR2 FQNEAQ (reference sequence). CDR3 residues: CASSAGDRTYQPQHF. CDR3 nucleotides: TGTGCCAGCAGTGCGGGGGACAGGACCTATCAGCCCCAGCATTTT.

This clone has only a few counts. The chain links TRBV6-2 or TRBV6-3 to TRBJ1-5; a possible D gene is TRBD1 (5 bases). The length of the CDR3 is 16 residues. Germline lookup yields CDR1 MNHEY and CDR2 SVGEGT. Trimming took 6 bases from V and 4 from J, leaving 19 bases between them. CDR3 bases: TGTGCCAGCAGCGACGTTCATATCGGGGGGAATCAGCCCCAGCATTTT. This codes for CASSDVHIGGNQPQHF.

The chain links TRBV7-2 to TRBJ2-7; 12 bases agree with TRBD2. Germline-derived CDR1 and CDR2 are SGHTA and FQGNSA. The CDR3 runs to 14 residues. V gave up 5 bases and J gave up 6 bases; unmatched junction bases: 5. The CDR3 loop reads CASSDTLAGGEQYF. The CDR3 coding sequence is TGTGCCAGCAGCGACACACTAGCGGGAGGCGAGCAGTACTTC.